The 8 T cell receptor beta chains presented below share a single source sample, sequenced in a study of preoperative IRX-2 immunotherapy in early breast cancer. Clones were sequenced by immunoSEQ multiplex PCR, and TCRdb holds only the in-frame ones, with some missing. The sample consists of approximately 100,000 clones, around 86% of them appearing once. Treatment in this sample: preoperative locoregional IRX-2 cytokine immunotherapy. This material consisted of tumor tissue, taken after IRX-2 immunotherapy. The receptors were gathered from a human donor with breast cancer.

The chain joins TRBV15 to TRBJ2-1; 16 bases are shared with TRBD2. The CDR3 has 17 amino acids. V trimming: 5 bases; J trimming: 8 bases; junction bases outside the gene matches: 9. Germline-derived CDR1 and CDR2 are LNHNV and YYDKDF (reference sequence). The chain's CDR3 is CATSDDRGLAGGYEQFF. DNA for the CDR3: TGTGCCACCAGCGACGACAGGGGACTAGCGGGAGGGTATGAGCAGTTCTTC.

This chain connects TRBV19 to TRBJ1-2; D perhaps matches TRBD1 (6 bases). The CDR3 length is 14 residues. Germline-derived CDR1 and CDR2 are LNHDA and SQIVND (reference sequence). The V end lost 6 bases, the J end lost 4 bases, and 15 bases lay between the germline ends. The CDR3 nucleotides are TGTGCCAGTAGGCCCCCCGGGGGCCGCTATGGCTACACCTTC. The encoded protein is CASRPPGGRYGYTF.

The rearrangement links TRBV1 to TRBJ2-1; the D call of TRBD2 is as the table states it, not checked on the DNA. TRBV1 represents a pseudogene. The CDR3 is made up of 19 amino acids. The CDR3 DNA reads TGCGCCAGCAGCCAAGATACGGGGACTAGCGGGAGGGCCATCTATGAGCAGTTCTTC. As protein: CASSQDTGTSGRAIYEQFF.

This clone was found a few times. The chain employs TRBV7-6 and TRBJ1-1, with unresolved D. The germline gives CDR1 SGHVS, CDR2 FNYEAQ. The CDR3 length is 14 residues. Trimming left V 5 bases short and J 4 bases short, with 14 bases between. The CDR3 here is CASSLSQSGTEAFF. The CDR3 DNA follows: TGTGCCAGCAGCCTTTCTCAATCGGGCACTGAAGCTTTCTTT.

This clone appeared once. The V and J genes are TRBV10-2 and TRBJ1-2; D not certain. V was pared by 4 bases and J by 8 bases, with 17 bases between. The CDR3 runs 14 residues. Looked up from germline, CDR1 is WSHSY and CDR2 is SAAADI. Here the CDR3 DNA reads TGCGCCAGCAGTGTTGGGCTGGGAGGAGTAGGCTACACCTTC. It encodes CASSVGLGGVGYTF.

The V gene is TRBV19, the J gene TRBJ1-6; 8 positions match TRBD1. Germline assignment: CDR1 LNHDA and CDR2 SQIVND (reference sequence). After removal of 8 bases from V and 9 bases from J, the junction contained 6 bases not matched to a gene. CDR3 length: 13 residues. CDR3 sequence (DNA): TGTGCCAGTTCTGACAGGGGTACTTCACCCCTCCACTTT. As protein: CASSDRGTSPLHF.

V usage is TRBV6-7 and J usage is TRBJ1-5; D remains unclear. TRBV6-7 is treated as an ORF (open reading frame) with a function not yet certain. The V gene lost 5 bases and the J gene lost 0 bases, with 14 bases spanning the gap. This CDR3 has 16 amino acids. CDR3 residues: CASSEEWGYSNQPQHF. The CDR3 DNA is TGTGCCAGCAGTGAGGAGTGGGGTTATAGCAATCAGCCCCAGCATTTT.

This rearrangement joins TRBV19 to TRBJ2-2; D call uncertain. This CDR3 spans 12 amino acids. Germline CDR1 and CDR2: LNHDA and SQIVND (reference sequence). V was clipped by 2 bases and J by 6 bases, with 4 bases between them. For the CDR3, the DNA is TGTGCCAGTAGTATAAGACCCGGGGAGCTGTTTTTT. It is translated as CASSIRPGELFF.